The sample holds a few counts of the clone carrying this T cell receptor (beta chain). What it recognizes is unknown. This record belongs to a study of OX40 agonist ivuxolimab in advanced cancers. Across the study: Patients in the trial were receiving intravenous ivuxolimab every 2 weeks, at doses of 0.01 to 10 mg/kg. Participants averaged about 60 years of age (range roughly 23 to 90) and were 82.7% male. Regarding the study as a whole: Partly responding patients at 0.1-3.0 mg/kg showed some of the smallest clonal expansion.

Only in-frame clones appear in the TCRdb table, and some are missing; sequencing was by immunoSEQ multiplex PCR. The sample holds some 80,000 clones, roughly 82% seen once. The CDR3 sequence is 14 residues long. Germline CDR1 reads WSHSY; CDR2 reads SAAADI. Unmatched junction bases numbered 5, after V lost 8 bases and J lost 0 bases. The gene calls are TRBV10-2 and TRBJ2-7; 9 nucleotides agree with TRBD2. Sequencing was performed on CD4+ or CD8+ T cells sorted from blood, taken in a trial of the OX40 agonist ivuxolimab. The sequence derives from an adult with an advanced solid tumor such as melanoma, head and neck, liver or kidney cancer. CDR3 protein: CASRYSGGSYEQYF. CDR3 bases: TGCGCCAGCCGCTATAGCGGGGGCTCCTACGAGCAGTACTTC.